Included here is one TCR beta chain sequence, with context. These data are taken from a study of technical replicates of blood from several donors. V was clipped by 1 base and J by 6 bases, with 13 bases between them. The CDR3 consists of 15 residues. The germline CDR1 and CDR2 sequences are SGHVS and FNYEAQ. Data came from immunoSEQ multiplex PCR; TCRdb stores just in-frame clones and leaves some out. The repertoire includes 79,000 or so clones, nearly 95% of them detected once, and 0.3% to 0.45% sits in the top ten. Sequenced sample: T cells isolated from PBMCs. The TCR originated in a human donor in good health. This chain links TRBV7-6 with TRBJ1-3; a possible D gene is TRBD1 (5 bases). The chain's CDR3 is CASSLVARDENTIYF. Written as DNA, the CDR3 is TGTGCCAGCAGCTTAGTGGCCAGGGATGAAAACACCATATATTTT. Together with reference TRBV7-6 and TRBJ1-3, the CDR3 gives the full variable domain: GAGVSQSPRYKVTKRGQDVALRCDPISGHVSLYWYRQALGQGPEFLTYFNYEAQQDKSGLPNDRFSAERPEGSISTLTIQRTEQRDSAMYRCASSLVARDENTIYFGEGSWLTVV.